The 10 T cell receptor beta chains in this list originate from one sample, sequenced in a study of STAT5B mutations in CD4+ large granular lymphocyte leukemia. Repertoires were generated with immunoSEQ multiplex PCR, while TCRdb's copy carries only in-frame clones and drops some. The data show tens of thousands of clones, 79% seen once. Sequenced material: CD4+ T cells from blood buffy coats. These receptors originate from a human donor in good health.

The chain has TRBV19 and TRBJ1-1, with a weak D call TRBD1 (5 bases). With 6 bases removed from V and 1 base from J, the gap between germline ends came to 9 bases. CDR3 length equals 13 residues. Germline-derived CDR1 and CDR2 are LNHDA and SQIVND (reference sequence). CDR3 residues: CASRGVGNTEAFF. The CDR3 nucleotides read TGTGCCAGTAGAGGGGTCGGGAACACTGAAGCTTTCTTT.

This clone was recorded once. This chain connects TRBV28 to TRBJ1-5, with D uncertain. V gave up 6 bases and J gave up 6 bases, with 18 bases separating them. The CDR3 covers 15 residues. Germline V gene lookup returns CDR1 MDHEN and CDR2 SYDVKM. The CDR3 protein is CASSLTPIGGQPQHF. The CDR3 bases are TGTGCCAGCAGCTTAACCCCTATTGGCGGTCAGCCCCAGCATTTT.

Of note for this clone: The CDR3 carries no conserved terminal phenylalanine or tryptophan, so it likely arises from a read error. The limits of the CDR3 on the DNA are not certain, so only TCRdb's listed CDR3 is given. CDR3 protein: CASSYRGVLSK. The rearrangement joins TRBV28 to TRBJ1-2. Looked up from germline, CDR1 is MDHEN and CDR2 is SYDVKM. The CDR3 region is 11 residues in length, termini included.

This clone was seen only once. The rearrangement uses TRBV11-2 and TRBJ1-5; no definite D call. CDR3 length: 14 amino acids. V was clipped by 0 bases and J by 3 bases, with 6 bases between them. CDR1 and CDR2 (germline): SGHAT, FQNNGV. The DNA of the CDR3 is TGTGCCAGCAGCTTAGAAAGAAACAATCAGCCCCAGCATTTT. Protein product: CASSLERNNQPQHF.

The V call is TRBV5-1, the J call TRBJ2-1; no clear D gene. The length of the CDR3 is 15 residues. The germline V gene has CDR1 SGHRS and CDR2 YFSETQ. V gave up 4 bases and J gave up 4 bases, with 15 bases separating them. The CDR3 DNA reads as TGCGCCAGCAGCCCACTCCGATCATCGTACAATGAGCAGTTCTTC. This sequence encodes CASSPLRSSYNEQFF. Based on the CDR3 plus reference TRBV5-1 and TRBJ2-1, the full variable domain is KAGVTQTPRYLIKTRGQQVTLSCSPISGHRSVSWYQQTPGQGLQFLFEYFSETQRNKGNFPGRFSGRQFSNSRSEMNVSTLELGDSALYLCASSPLRSSYNEQFFGPGTRLTVL.

Only a few counts were recorded for this clone. The chain couples TRBV9 to TRBJ1-1; no clear D. Deletions cut 3 bases from V and 1 base from J, with 16 bases between. The CDR3 totals 16 residues. Germline V gene data show CDR1 as SGDLS and CDR2 as YYNGEE. CDR3 sequence reads: CASSATIGLTNTEAFF. CDR3 in DNA: TGTGCCAGCAGCGCCACAATTGGGCTAACGAACACTGAAGCTTTCTTT.

This chain links TRBV2 with TRBJ2-3; no definite D call. V dropped 1 base and J dropped 11 bases, with 10 bases sitting between them. The V gene's germline CDR1 is SNHLY and CDR2 FYNNEI. The CDR3 runs 12 residues. The CDR3 sequence is CASSEVSGRQYF. The CDR3 DNA reads TGTGCCAGCAGTGAAGTGTCCGGTCGGCAGTATTTT.

The chain recombines TRBV27 with TRBJ1-4, with D uncertain. V shed 4 bases and J shed 5 bases, with 8 bases lying between them. Germline V lookup: CDR1 MNHEY, CDR2 SMNVEV (reference sequence). The CDR3 contains 13 residues. CDR3 residues: CASSSRRNEKLFF. CDR3 sequence (DNA): TGTGCCAGCAGTTCAAGACGGAATGAAAAACTGTTTTTT.

J is TRBJ1-1 and V is TRBV11-2; tentative D call: TRBD1 (6 bases). V was shortened by 5 bases and J by 4 bases, with 20 bases between the two germline ends. CDR1 is SGHAT, CDR2 FQNNGV, per germline. This CDR3 contains 16 residues. The CDR3 coding sequence is TGTGCCAGCAGCCCACGGGGCGGGGGCGCCAGCACTGAAGCTTTCTTT. Protein product: CASSPRGGGASTEAFF.

The chain is built from TRBV25-1 and TRBJ1-1; tentatively, D is TRBD1 (5 bases). This CDR3 region has 11 residues. V dropped 10 bases and J dropped 0 bases, with 6 bases sitting between them. The V gene's germline CDR1 is MGHDK and CDR2 SYGVNS. The CDR3 region is CATGMNTEAFF. The CDR3 DNA sequence: TGTGCCACAGGGATGAACACTGAAGCTTTCTTT.